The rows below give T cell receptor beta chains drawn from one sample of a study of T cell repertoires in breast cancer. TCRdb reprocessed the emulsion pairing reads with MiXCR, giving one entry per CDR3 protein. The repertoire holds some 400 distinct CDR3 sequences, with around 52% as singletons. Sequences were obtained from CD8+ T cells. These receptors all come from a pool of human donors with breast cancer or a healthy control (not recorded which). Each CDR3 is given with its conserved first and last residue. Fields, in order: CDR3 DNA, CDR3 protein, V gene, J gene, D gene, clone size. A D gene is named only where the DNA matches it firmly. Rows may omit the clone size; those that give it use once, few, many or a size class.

CDR3nt: TGTGCCAGCACCCCCGGACGACAGGGTTCAGATACGCAGTATTTT; CDR3aa: CASTPGRQGSDTQYF; v_gene: TRBV6-8; j_gene: TRBJ2-3; d_gene: TRBD1; abundance: -
CDR3nt: TGTGCCAGCAGCTTGCCGGGACTAGCAGGCGAGCAGTACTTC; CDR3aa: CASSLPGLAGEQYF; v_gene: TRBV7-6; j_gene: TRBJ2-7; d_gene: TRBD2; abundance: -
CDR3nt: TGCGCCAGCATCGGGAGGACCATTAACAATGAGCAGTTCTTT; CDR3aa: CASIGRTINNEQFF; v_gene: TRBV6-6; j_gene: TRBJ2-1; d_gene: TRBD2; abundance: -
CDR3nt: TGTGCCTGCACCAGAAGGCGACAGGGTTCAGATACGCAGTATTTT; CDR3aa: CACTRRRQGSDTQYF; v_gene: TRBV6-8; j_gene: TRBJ2-3; d_gene: TRBD1; abundance: -
CDR3nt: TGCGCCAGCAGCCAAGCTTTAGGAAGCAATCAGCCCCAGCATTTT; CDR3aa: CASSQALGSNQPQHF; v_gene: TRBV4-3; j_gene: TRBJ1-5; d_gene: -; abundance: hyperexpanded
CDR3nt: TGCGCCAGCAGCCAAGATACCTCGTCAGGGCACACTGAGGCTTTCTTT; CDR3aa: CASSQDTSSGHTEAFF; v_gene: TRBV4-3; j_gene: TRBJ1-1; d_gene: -; abundance: -
CDR3nt: TGTACCAGCACAGAGAGGGGGAGAACAGATACGCAGTATTTT; CDR3aa: CTSTERGRTDTQYF; v_gene: TRBV6-5; j_gene: TRBJ2-3; d_gene: -; abundance: -
CDR3nt: TGCGCCAGCAGCGCCCTGACGGGTAATGAAAAACTGTTTTTT; CDR3aa: CASSALTGNEKLFF; v_gene: TRBV7-9; j_gene: TRBJ1-4; d_gene: -; abundance: -
CDR3nt: TGTGCCAGCACCAACCCGGACAGGCCCCATGATGAGCAGTTCTTC; CDR3aa: CASTNPDRPHDEQFF; v_gene: TRBV7-2; j_gene: TRBJ2-1; d_gene: TRBD1; abundance: hyperexpanded
CDR3nt: TGTGCCAGCAGCCGGCAGGGGAACACTGAAGCTTTCTTT; CDR3aa: CASSRQGNTEAFF; v_gene: TRBV7-2; j_gene: TRBJ1-1; d_gene: -; abundance: -
CDR3nt: TGTGCCAGCAGGTCAGCAGGCTCGGGAAACACCATATATTTT; CDR3aa: CASRSAGSGNTIYF; v_gene: TRBV7-2; j_gene: TRBJ1-3; d_gene: -; abundance: -
CDR3nt: TGTGCCAGCAGCTTAGCGGGGGGCGGCTACGAGCAGTACTTC; CDR3aa: CASSLAGGGYEQYF; v_gene: TRBV7-6; j_gene: TRBJ2-7; d_gene: -; abundance: few
CDR3nt: TGTGCCAGCAGCATCCAAGAGACCCAGTACTTC; CDR3aa: CASSIQETQYF; v_gene: TRBV7-6; j_gene: TRBJ2-5; d_gene: -; abundance: -
CDR3nt: TGCGCCAGCAGTGCAGACAGGTCTGAACTGTTTTTT; CDR3aa: CASSADRSELFF; v_gene: TRBV10-1; j_gene: TRBJ1-4; d_gene: -; abundance: medium-sized
CDR3nt: TGTGCCAGCAGTGTTCGGGGGGGCCCTGAGCAGTTCTTC; CDR3aa: CASSVRGGPEQFF; v_gene: TRBV7-9; j_gene: TRBJ2-1; d_gene: TRBD2; abundance: few
CDR3nt: TGTGCCAGTAGTATTCACTTCAATCAGCCCCAGCATTTT; CDR3aa: CASSIHFNQPQHF; v_gene: TRBV19; j_gene: TRBJ1-5; d_gene: -; abundance: medium-sized
CDR3nt: TGTGCCAGCACCAACCCGGAAAGGCAACATGATGAGCAGTTCTTC; CDR3aa: CASTNPERQHDEQFF; v_gene: TRBV7-2; j_gene: TRBJ2-1; d_gene: -; abundance: -
CDR3nt: TGTGCCGGCACCAACCCGGGCAGGCCCCATGATGGGCAGTTCTTC; CDR3aa: CAGTNPGRPHDGQFF; v_gene: TRBV7-2; j_gene: TRBJ2-1; d_gene: -; abundance: -
CDR3nt: TGTGCCAGCAGCTTTTGGCGGGGGGCTAATTGGAATGAGCAGTACTTC; CDR3aa: CASSFWRGANWNEQYF; v_gene: TRBV7-2; j_gene: TRBJ2-7; d_gene: TRBD2; abundance: -
CDR3nt: TGTGCCAGCCGACAGGGGAATTCACCCCTCCACTTT; CDR3aa: CASRQGNSPLHF; v_gene: TRBV6-6; j_gene: TRBJ1-6; d_gene: TRBD1; abundance: few
CDR3nt: TGTGCCAGCAGCTTGGGGGGCAGAACCGGGGAGCTGTTTTTT; CDR3aa: CASSLGGRTGELFF; v_gene: TRBV7-6; j_gene: TRBJ2-2; d_gene: -; abundance: few
CDR3nt: TGTGCCAGCAGCCCCCGCCTAGCCTCTGGCACAGATACGCAGTATTTT; CDR3aa: CASSPRLASGTDTQYF; v_gene: TRBV7-6; j_gene: TRBJ2-3; d_gene: -; abundance: -
CDR3nt: TGTGCCAGCAGCTTAGGAGGTCGGACAGGGATATCGCTCCGTGGAAACACCATATATTTT; CDR3aa: CASSLGGRTGISLRGNTIYF; v_gene: TRBV7-2; j_gene: TRBJ1-3; d_gene: TRBD1; abundance: -
CDR3nt: TGTGCCAGCAGCTTGAACAGGGATCACAATCAGCCCCAGCATTTT; CDR3aa: CASSLNRDHNQPQHF; v_gene: TRBV7-2; j_gene: TRBJ1-5; d_gene: -; abundance: many
CDR3nt: TGTGCCAGCAGTGACTCAGAGGACAATGAGCAGTTCTTC; CDR3aa: CASSDSEDNEQFF; v_gene: TRBV6-8; j_gene: TRBJ2-1; d_gene: -; abundance: -
CDR3nt: TGTGCCAGCAGCGATACCGACGAGCAGTACTTC; CDR3aa: CASSDTDEQYF; v_gene: TRBV7-6; j_gene: TRBJ2-7; d_gene: -; abundance: -